This T cell receptor (beta chain) was captured in a study of identifying expanded T cells in peripheral blood. No infections or other immune events were documented during collection. Overall study findings and caveats: Differentially abundant clones: 0.95 to 1.5 between replicates, 16.4 at 2 to 3 weeks, 19 to 20 at four. Clone count variance between roughly 2-week samples rose with total template count.

Concerning this clone itself: Its antigen is unknown.

Germline V gene sequence: CDR1 ENHRY, CDR2 SYGVKD. Trimming cost V 7 bases and J 7 bases, with 10 bases left between them. This CDR3 comprises 12 residues. Only in-frame clones appear in the TCRdb table, and some are missing; sequencing was by immunoSEQ multiplex PCR. The sample carries 70,000 to 95,000 clones, roughly 90% recorded once. The sequenced sample was blood. This TCR came from a person aged 18-69 years in good health. The chain carries TRBV10-3 and TRBJ2-2, with a tentative D call TRBD2 (5 bases). CDR3 sequence (DNA): TGTGCCATCACCCGGGCGGGCGGGGAGCTGTTTTTT. It encodes CAITRAGGELFF.